This T cell receptor beta chain derives from a study of blood T cells in healthy people across ages. General observations from the study: Long-lived donors exceeded aged donors in naive CD4+ cells and diversity.

It was with a sample-barcoded 5' primer and a J-beta primer mix that a second PCR of about 6 to 12 cycles was run. MiXCR, applied by TCRdb to the 5' RACE reads, yields one record per CDR3 protein. In the table there are around 700,000 distinct CDR3 sequences, approximately 25% of which are singletons. The germline gives CDR1 MDHEN, CDR2 SYDVKM. This CDR3 is 12 amino acids long. Trimming removed 7 bases at V and 5 bases at J, with 11 bases between. Comments on this clonotype: Its antigen is currently unknown.

These data also featured in a second study, about T cells of mothers and their children.

Sequenced material: blood. This TCR derives from a boy younger than 18 in good health. This rearrangement joins TRBV28 to TRBJ2-5, with D uncertain. DNA of the CDR3: TGTGCCAGCAATATAGTAGGGGAGACCCAGTACTTC. Translated: CASNIVGETQYF.